The entry below describes one TCR beta chain. The CDR3 covers 17 residues. V lost 0 bases to trimming and J lost 0 bases, with 12 bases between them. Germline V gives CDR1 PRHDT, CDR2 FYEKMQ (reference sequence). Original processing methods: It was from reference gene primer amplification that nucleated cell counts were estimated. Sequencing was performed with immunoSEQ multiplex PCR; in TCRdb, only in-frame clones are kept and a portion is missing. That table is the source of V, J and clone size, and D and trimming were worked out from the DNA. The sample yields some 20,000 clones, 86% seen once. The data belong to a study of blood T cell repertoires in COVID-19. Whole-study context: Researchers got acute and convalescent COVID-19 samples from the United States, Italy and Spain. T cells, B-cell-depleted T cells, or PBMCs supplied cDNA or gDNA.

The V and J genes are TRBV13 and TRBJ1-3, with D perhaps matching TRBD1 (6 bases). Sequenced input: peripheral blood. The receptor was isolated from a human donor in a cohort sampled during active COVID-19. The CDR3 loop reads CASSLGWGQTSGNTIYF. The CDR3 nucleotides read TGTGCCAGCAGCTTAGGATGGGGACAAACCTCTGGAAACACCATATATTTT. The complete variable domain, with remaining parts taken from reference TRBV13 and TRBJ1-3, reads AAGVIQSPRHLIKEKRETATLKCYPIPRHDTVYWYQQGPGQDPQFLISFYEKMQSDKGSIPDRFSAQQFSDYHSELNMSSLELGDSALYFCASSLGWGQTSGNTIYFGEGSWLTVV.